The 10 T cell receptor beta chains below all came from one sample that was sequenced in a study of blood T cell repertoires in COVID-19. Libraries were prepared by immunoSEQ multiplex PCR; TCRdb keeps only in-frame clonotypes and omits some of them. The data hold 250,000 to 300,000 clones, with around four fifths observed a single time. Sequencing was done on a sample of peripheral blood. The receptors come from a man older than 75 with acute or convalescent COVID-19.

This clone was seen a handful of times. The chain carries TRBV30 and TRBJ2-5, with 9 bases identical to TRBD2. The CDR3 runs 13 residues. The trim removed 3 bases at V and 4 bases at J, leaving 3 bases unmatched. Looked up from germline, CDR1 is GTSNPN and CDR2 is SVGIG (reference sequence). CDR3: CAWSELAGETQYF. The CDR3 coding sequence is TGTGCCTGGAGCGAACTAGCGGGAGAGACCCAGTACTTC.

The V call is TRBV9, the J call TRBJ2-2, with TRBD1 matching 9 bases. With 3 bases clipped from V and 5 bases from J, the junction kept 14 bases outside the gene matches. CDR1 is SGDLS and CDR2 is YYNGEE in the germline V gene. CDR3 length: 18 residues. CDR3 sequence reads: CASSGDPDRGSWTGELFF. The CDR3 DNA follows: TGTGCCAGCAGCGGAGACCCGGACAGGGGTTCATGGACCGGGGAGCTGTTTTTT.

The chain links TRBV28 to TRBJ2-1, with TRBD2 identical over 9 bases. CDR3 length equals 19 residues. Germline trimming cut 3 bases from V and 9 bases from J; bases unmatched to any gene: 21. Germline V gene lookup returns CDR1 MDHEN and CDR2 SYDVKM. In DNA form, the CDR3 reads TGTGCCAGCAGTTTTCAGAAGTCTTTTAGCGGGAGTGAGGCGTGTGAGCAGTTCTTC. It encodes CASSFQKSFSGSEACEQFF.

In DNA form, the CDR3 reads TGTGCCAGCAGCGATGACAGGGACAGGGGGGGCGGTGGCTACACCTTC. Translation gives CASSDDRDRGGGGYTF. The chain links TRBV3-1 (or the pseudogene TRBV3-2) to TRBJ1-2; 11 positions agree with TRBD1. Looked up from germline, CDR1 is LGHDT and CDR2 is YNNKEL (reference sequence). With V trimmed by 5 bases and J by 7 bases, 12 bases remained unmatched. The CDR3 contains 16 residues.

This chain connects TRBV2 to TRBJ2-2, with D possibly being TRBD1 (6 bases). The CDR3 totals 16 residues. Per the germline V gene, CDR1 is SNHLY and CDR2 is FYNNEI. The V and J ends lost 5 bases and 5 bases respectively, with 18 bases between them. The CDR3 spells CASSPQGVLYTGELFF. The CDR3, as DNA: TGTGCCAGCAGTCCACAGGGAGTCCTCTATACCGGGGAGCTGTTTTTT. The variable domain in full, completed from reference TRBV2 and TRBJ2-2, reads EPEVTQTPSHQVTQMGQEVILRCVPISNHLYFYWYRQILGQKVEFLVSFYNNEISEKSEIFDDQFSVERPDGSNFTLKIRSTKLEDSAMYFCASSPQGVLYTGELFFGEGSRLTVL.

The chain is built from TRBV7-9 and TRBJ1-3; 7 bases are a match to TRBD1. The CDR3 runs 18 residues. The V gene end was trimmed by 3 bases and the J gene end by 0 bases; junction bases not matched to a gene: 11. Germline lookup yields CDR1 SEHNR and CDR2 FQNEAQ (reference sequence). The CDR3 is CASSFPQGQVDSGNTIYF. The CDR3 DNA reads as TGTGCCAGCAGCTTCCCACAAGGACAGGTTGACTCTGGAAACACCATATATTTT.

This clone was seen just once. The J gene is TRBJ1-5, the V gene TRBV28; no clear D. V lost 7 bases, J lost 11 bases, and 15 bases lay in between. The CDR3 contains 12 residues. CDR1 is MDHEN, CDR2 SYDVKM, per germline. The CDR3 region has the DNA TGTGCCAGCACCCCTAACGATCGGGCCCAGCATTTT. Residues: CASTPNDRAQHF. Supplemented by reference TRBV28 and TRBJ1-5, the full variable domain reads DVKVTQSSRYLVKRTGEKVFLECVQDMDHENMFWYRQDPGLGLRLIYFSYDVKMKEKGDIPEGYSVSREKKERFSLILESASTNQTSMYLCASTPNDRAQHFGDGTRLSIL.

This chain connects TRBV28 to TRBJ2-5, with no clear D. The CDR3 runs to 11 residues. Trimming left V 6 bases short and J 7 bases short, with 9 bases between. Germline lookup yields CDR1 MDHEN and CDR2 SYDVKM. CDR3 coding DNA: TGTGCCAGCAGCCAGGTCGGGACCCAGTACTTC. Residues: CASSQVGTQYF.

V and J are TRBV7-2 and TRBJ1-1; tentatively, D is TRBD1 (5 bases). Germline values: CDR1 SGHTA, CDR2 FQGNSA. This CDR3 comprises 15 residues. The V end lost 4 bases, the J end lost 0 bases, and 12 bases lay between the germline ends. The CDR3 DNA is TGTGCCAGCAGCTATCCCCGACAGATGAACACTGAAGCTTTCTTT. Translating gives CASSYPRQMNTEAFF.

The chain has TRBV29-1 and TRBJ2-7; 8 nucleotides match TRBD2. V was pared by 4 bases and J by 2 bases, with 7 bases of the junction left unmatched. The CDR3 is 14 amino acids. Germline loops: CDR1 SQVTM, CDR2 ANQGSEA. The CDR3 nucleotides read TGCAGCGTTGTTACGGGACTAGATACCTACGAGCAGTACTTC. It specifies CSVVTGLDTYEQYF.